The following is a T cell receptor (beta chain) sequence with its context. Its cognate antigen is unknown. Samples underwent the assay at deep level. TCRdb keeps only in-frame clones here, not all; method: immunoSEQ multiplex PCR. The sample includes some 2 million clones, approximately 94% of them seen just once. Trimming left V 3 bases short and J 7 bases short, with 19 bases between. The CDR3 has 16 residues. CDR1 is MDHEN, CDR2 SYDVKM, per germline. The sample belongs to a study of shared clonotypes between healthy human individuals. Overall study results and limits: Unshared clonotypes carried lower generation probabilities than those common to all four donors. Tissue TCR repertoires likely differ from these blood-only repertoires.

Positively selected for CCR7, the CD45RO-negative cells used as naive CD8 cells excluded terminally differentiated effector memory CD45RA+ cells. Only Caucasian adults living in Nashville, Tennessee made up the donor group. The sequenced material came from naive CD8+ T cells sorted from blood. The chain links TRBV28 to TRBJ2-1, with a possible D match to TRBD2 (7 bases). The receptor comes from a man aged 18 to 30 in good health. In DNA form, the CDR3 reads TGTGCCAGCAGTTTCGCCGGGGGGCCGAGTCTGAATGAGCAGTTCTTC. Its protein is CASSFAGGPSLNEQFF.